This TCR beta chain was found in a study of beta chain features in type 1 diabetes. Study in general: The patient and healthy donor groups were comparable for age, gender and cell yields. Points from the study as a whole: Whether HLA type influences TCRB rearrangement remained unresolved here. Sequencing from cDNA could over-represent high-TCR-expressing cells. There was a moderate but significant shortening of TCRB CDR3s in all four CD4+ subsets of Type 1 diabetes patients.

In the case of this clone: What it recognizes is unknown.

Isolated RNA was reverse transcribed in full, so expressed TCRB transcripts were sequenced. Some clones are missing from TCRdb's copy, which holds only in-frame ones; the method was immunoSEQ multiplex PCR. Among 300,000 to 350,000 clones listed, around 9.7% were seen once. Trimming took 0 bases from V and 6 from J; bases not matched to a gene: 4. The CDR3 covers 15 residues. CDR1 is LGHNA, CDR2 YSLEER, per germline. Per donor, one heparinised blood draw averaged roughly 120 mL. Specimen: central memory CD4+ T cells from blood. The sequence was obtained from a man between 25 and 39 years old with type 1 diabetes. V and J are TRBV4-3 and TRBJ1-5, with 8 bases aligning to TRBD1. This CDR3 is CASSQDAGGRQPQHF. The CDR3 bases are TGCGCCAGCAGCCAAGACGCAGGGGGCCGTCAGCCCCAGCATTTT.